This T cell receptor (beta chain) was profiled in a study of shared clonotypes between healthy human individuals. At the level of the study: Contributing individuals were a couple of females and a few males aged 18 to 49. Study findings and constraints: Blood was the only sampled material, and tissue repertoires likely differ.

For this clone: What it binds is not known.

Each PCR replicate run on unsorted PBMC took in approximately 310 ng DNA, tens of thousands of T cell genomes. The protocol was immunoSEQ multiplex PCR, while the TCRdb copy is restricted to in-frame clones and leaves out a portion. The sample lists more than 450,000 clones, less than 85% seen once, with 10% to 15% in the top ten. In germline, CDR1 is SGHTA, CDR2 FQGNSA. V dropped 5 bases and J dropped 1 base, with 12 bases sitting between them. There are 14 residues in the CDR3. With unsorted samples, genomic DNA was obtained from around 98 million PBMCs. The receptor was derived from a woman aged 40 to 49 in good health. Some clones in this sample may be carry-over from other donors' samples. The chain has TRBV7-2 and TRBJ2-7; D gene uncertain. Sequenced: PBMCs. The CDR3 region is CASSEQQMSYEQYF. The CDR3 DNA reads as TGTGCCAGCAGCGAGCAACAGATGTCCTACGAGCAGTACTTC.